This TCR beta chain was observed in a study of T-cell memory formation after mild COVID-19. Whole-study findings and limits: Clones that contracted from day 15 to 85 were balanced CD4/CD8, while later expanders leaned CD4+.

TCRdb reanalysed the 5' RACE reads using MiXCR and keeps one entry per CDR3 protein. The table has about 200,000 distinct CDR3 sequences, over 9% seen once. This clonotype has only one observation. What it recognizes is unknown. The CDR3 has 13 amino acids. Per germline, CDR1 MNHEY and CDR2 SVGAGI. V lost 8 bases, J lost 2 bases, and 3 bases stayed unmatched. The rearrangement uses TRBV6-5 and TRBJ1-5; 7 bases fit TRBD1. The clonotype originates from a man aged 18 to 29 who had mild COVID-19 (a few samples of this study predate the infection). Cell type and time point are not known. The sample taken for sequencing was PBMCs or a T cell subset sorted from them (not recorded which). The CDR3 spells CASQTGRNQPQHF. The CDR3 DNA reads as TGTGCCAGCCAGACAGGGCGCAATCAGCCCCAGCATTTT.